This T cell receptor beta chain was captured by sequencing in a study of T cells after yellow fever vaccination. At the level of the study: The authors prepared low-cell-number fractions using SMART-Seq v4 Ultra Low Input. Study-level findings and limits: Boosting was followed by the reappearance of most primary-vaccination clones (around 96% CD4, around 86% CD8).

Germline CDR1 and CDR2: ENHRY and SYGVKD. V was shortened by 2 bases and J by 5 bases, with 15 bases between the two germline ends. CDR3 length: 15 residues. This clonotype was counted many times. Its antigen remains unknown. Making TCR cDNA involved 5'RACE template switching, which added UMIs and a universal primer site. TCRdb redid the calling of the 5' RACE reads with MiXCR, one entry per CDR3 protein. The table includes about 74,000 distinct CDR3 sequences, about 6.6% detected once. J is TRBJ2-5 and V is TRBV10-3; TRBD2 might be the D (8 bases). The specimen comprised CD8+ T cells sorted from PBMCs, sampled 5 days after the first yellow fever vaccination. The TCR comes from a man aged 18 to 30 who received the YFV17D yellow fever vaccine. This chain's CDR3 is CAISEAGQRGETQYF. The DNA for the CDR3 is TGTGCCATCAGTGAGGCGGGACAGCGGGGGGAGACCCAGTACTTC.